The rows below give T cell receptor beta chains drawn from one sample of a study of cytotoxic CD8 clonotypes in ibrutinib-treated CLL. Generated by immunoSEQ multiplex PCR, the TCRdb table keeps only in-frame clones and is missing some. Of roughly 58,000 clones in the sample, around 52% were seen once. The starting material was PBMCs, obtained at disease progression, from a patient treated with ibrutinib. These receptors all come from a human donor with chronic lymphocytic leukemia. Both conserved end residues are part of each CDR3. A D gene is named only where the DNA matches it firmly. Clone size appears in some rows only: once, few, many, or a class for an expanded clone.

size: -; D: TRBD1; V: TRBV7-9; J: TRBJ2-7; CDR3: CASSGQVGSYEQYF; DNA: TGTGCCAGCAGCGGACAGGTGGGCTCCTACGAGCAGTACTTC
size: -; D: -; V: TRBV2; J: TRBJ1-3; CDR3: CASSEVGAGNTIYF; DNA: TGTGCCAGCAGTGAAGTAGGGGCAGGAAACACCATATATTTT
size: few; D: -; V: TRBV5-6; J: TRBJ1-3; CDR3: CASSLDARNTIYF; DNA: TGTGCCAGCAGCTTGGACGCTCGGAACACCATATATTTT
size: -; D: TRBD1; V: TRBV2; J: TRBJ2-7; CDR3: CASTGTGKRAEQYF; DNA: TGTGCCAGCACCGGGACAGGGAAGAGGGCCGAGCAGTACTTC
size: -; D: TRBD1; V: TRBV10-2; J: TRBJ2-7; CDR3: CASRRDRDEQYF; DNA: TGCGCCAGCAGAAGGGACAGGGACGAGCAGTACTTC
size: -; D: TRBD1; V: TRBV6-1; J: TRBJ1-3; CDR3: CASSALTGGSGNTIYF; DNA: TGTGCCAGCAGTGCGTTGACAGGGGGCTCTGGAAACACCATATATTTT
size: -; D: -; V: TRBV2; J: TRBJ1-5; CDR3: CASNQLGGQGQPQHF; DNA: TGTGCCAGCAACCAGTTGGGGGGGCAGGGTCAGCCCCAGCATTTT
size: few; D: TRBD1; V: TRBV5-4; J: TRBJ1-1; CDR3: CASSVGQSNTEAFF; DNA: TGTGCCAGCAGCGTGGGACAGTCGAACACTGAAGCTTTCTTT
size: -; D: -; V: TRBV29-1; J: TRBJ1-4; CDR3: CSVGLGLATNEKLFF; DNA: TGCAGCGTAGGGCTAGGACTTGCAACTAATGAAAAACTGTTTTTT
size: -; D: TRBD1; V: TRBV7-3; J: TRBJ1-1; CDR3: CASSSRGTGTEAFF; DNA: TGTGCCAGCAGCTCCAGGGGGACAGGCACTGAAGCTTTCTTT
size: few; D: -; V: TRBV2; J: TRBJ2-7; CDR3: CASSETLSYEQYF; DNA: TGTGCCAGCAGTGAAACTCTGTCCTACGAGCAGTACTTC
size: -; D: TRBD1; V: TRBV7-8; J: TRBJ1-5; CDR3: CASSSQGALVPQHF; DNA: TGTGCCAGCAGCTCACAGGGGGCCTTGGTTCCCCAGCATTTT
size: -; D: -; V: TRBV27; J: TRBJ2-3; CDR3: CASSTTLATSTDTQYF; DNA: TGTGCCAGCAGTACGACACTCGCCACTAGCACAGATACGCAGTATTTT
size: -; D: TRBD1; V: TRBV27; J: TRBJ1-1; CDR3: CASSLGTDTEAFF; DNA: TGTGCCAGCAGTTTGGGGACAGACACTGAAGCTTTCTTT
size: few; D: TRBD1; V: TRBV27; J: TRBJ2-7; CDR3: CASSPGQGAVYEQYF; DNA: TGTGCCAGCAGCCCCGGACAGGGGGCGGTTTACGAGCAGTACTTC
size: -; D: -; V: TRBV19; J: TRBJ2-5; CDR3: CASSMDTQKTQYF; DNA: TGTGCCAGTAGTATGGACACACAAAAGACCCAGTACTTC
size: few; D: TRBD1; V: TRBV19; J: TRBJ2-7; CDR3: CASSARQGRSSYEQYF; DNA: TGTGCCAGTAGTGCCCGACAGGGGAGAAGCTCCTACGAGCAGTACTTC
size: -; D: -; V: TRBV18; J: TRBJ1-2; CDR3: CASSTMDSYGYTF; DNA: TGTGCCAGCTCAACCATGGACAGCTATGGCTACACCTTC
size: -; D: -; V: TRBV29-1; J: TRBJ2-2; CDR3: CSVYEAGELFF; DNA: TGCAGCGTGTATGAGGCCGGGGAGCTGTTTTTT
size: -; D: TRBD2; V: TRBV4-2; J: TRBJ2-7; CDR3: CASSQLAGTYEQYF; DNA: TGTGCCAGCAGCCAATTAGCGGGAACCTACGAGCAGTACTTC
size: -; D: -; V: TRBV5-6; J: TRBJ2-5; CDR3: CASSLARTGKETQYF; DNA: TGTGCCAGCAGCTTGGCGCGGACGGGAAAAGAGACCCAGTACTTC
size: -; D: -; V: TRBV5-1; J: TRBJ2-7; CDR3: CASSSLGAFEQYF; DNA: TGCGCCAGCAGCTCGCTGGGGGCCTTCGAGCAGTACTTC
size: few; D: TRBD1; V: TRBV6-5; J: TRBJ2-7; CDR3: CASGRDRGPYEQYF; DNA: TGTGCCAGCGGCCGGGACAGGGGACCTTACGAGCAGTACTTC
size: -; D: -; V: TRBV28; J: TRBJ1-3; CDR3: CASSTIDTISGNTIYF; DNA: TGTGCCAGCAGTACCATTGACACGATCTCTGGAAACACCATATATTTT
size: -; D: -; V: TRBV27; J: TRBJ1-4; CDR3: CASSTLGGRNEKLFF; DNA: TGTGCCAGCAGTACCTTGGGGGGCCGTAATGAAAAACTGTTTTTT
size: -; D: TRBD1; V: TRBV6-6; J: TRBJ2-5; CDR3: CASSAGQGFQETQYF; DNA: TGTGCCAGCAGTGCTGGACAGGGCTTCCAAGAGACCCAGTACTTC
size: few; D: -; V: TRBV6-5; J: TRBJ2-7; CDR3: CASSYQASPWDEQYF; DNA: TGTGCCAGCAGTTACCAGGCCTCGCCCTGGGACGAGCAGTACTTC
size: -; D: TRBD2; V: TRBV27; J: TRBJ2-3; CDR3: CASSLDWRGSDTQYF; DNA: TGTGCCAGCAGTCTAGATTGGCGGGGGTCAGATACGCAGTATTTT
size: -; D: -; V: TRBV19; J: TRBJ2-1; CDR3: CASSYYRGNEQFF; DNA: TGTGCCAGTAGTTACTACCGAGGCAATGAGCAGTTCTTC
size: -; D: TRBD2; V: TRBV7-6; J: TRBJ2-1; CDR3: CASSSNTPSGSSYNEQFF; DNA: TGTGCCAGCAGCTCTAACACACCTAGCGGGAGCTCCTACAATGAGCAGTTCTTC
size: few; D: -; V: TRBV7-9; J: TRBJ2-2; CDR3: CASDAPLPGELFF; DNA: TGTGCCAGCGATGCCCCCCTCCCCGGGGAGCTGTTTTTT
size: -; D: TRBD1; V: TRBV9; J: TRBJ2-2; CDR3: CASSVGPGGFGELFF; DNA: TGTGCCAGCAGCGTAGGTCCAGGGGGTTTCGGGGAGCTGTTTTTT
size: -; D: -; V: TRBV30; J: TRBJ1-6; CDR3: CAWRVDGSYNSPLHF; DNA: TGTGCCTGGAGGGTGGACGGAAGTTATAATTCACCCCTCCACTTT
size: -; D: TRBD1; V: TRBV7-6; J: TRBJ1-2; CDR3: CASSKQGLNYGYTF; DNA: TGTGCCAGCAGCAAACAGGGGTTGAACTATGGCTACACCTTC
size: -; D: -; V: TRBV10-3; J: TRBJ2-3; CDR3: CAINQGTDTQYF; DNA: TGTGCCATCAACCAGGGGACAGATACGCAGTATTTT
size: -; D: -; V: TRBV19; J: TRBJ1-4; CDR3: CASTLLISGEKLFF; DNA: TGTGCCAGTACCCTCTTGATATCGGGTGAAAAACTGTTTTTT
size: -; D: -; V: TRBV7-2; J: TRBJ1-5; CDR3: CASSFLGQPQHF; DNA: TGTGCCAGCAGCTTCCTTGGGCAGCCCCAGCATTTT
size: -; D: TRBD2; V: TRBV19; J: TRBJ2-1; CDR3: CASRVAGGLNEQFF; DNA: TGTGCCAGTAGGGTAGCGGGAGGGCTCAATGAGCAGTTCTTC
size: few; D: TRBD2; V: TRBV4-1; J: TRBJ2-1; CDR3: CASSQAGGGSRADEQFF; DNA: TGCGCCAGCAGCCAAGCCGGCGGGGGGTCCCGGGCGGATGAGCAGTTCTTC
size: -; D: -; V: TRBV9; J: TRBJ2-5; CDR3: CASTPISETQYF; DNA: TGTGCCAGCACCCCTATTTCGGAGACCCAGTACTTC
size: -; D: -; V: TRBV6-5; J: TRBJ2-7; CDR3: CASRRGQTNYEQYF; DNA: TGTGCCAGCAGAAGAGGACAGACGAACTACGAGCAGTACTTC
size: once; D: -; V: TRBV15; J: TRBJ2-1; CDR3: CATSRDTGYNEQFF; DNA: TGTGCCACCAGCAGGGATACAGGTTACAATGAGCAGTTCTTC
size: -; D: TRBD1; V: TRBV28; J: TRBJ1-1; CDR3: CASSPGTGRTEAFF; DNA: TGTGCCAGCAGTCCGGGGACAGGGAGGACTGAAGCTTTCTTT
size: few; D: -; V: TRBV5-4; J: TRBJ1-1; CDR3: CASNMDLSANTEAFF; DNA: TGTGCCAGCAACATGGATCTGTCAGCGAACACTGAAGCTTTCTTT
size: -; D: TRBD2; V: TRBV4-1; J: TRBJ2-3; CDR3: CASSPWTGGGADTQYF; DNA: TGCGCCAGCAGCCCCTGGACGGGAGGGGGTGCAGATACGCAGTATTTT
size: -; D: -; V: TRBV5-4; J: TRBJ2-5; CDR3: CASSLAAGERETQYF; DNA: TGTGCCAGCAGCTTGGCGGCAGGGGAGCGAGAGACCCAGTACTTC